This TCR beta chain came from a study of beta chain features in type 1 diabetes. Overall study: Across every sample, around 98 million sorted cells were examined in total. Study-wide points: Patients with Type 1 diabetes showed moderately but significantly shorter TCRB CDR3s in all four CD4+ subsets. A closer apparent resemblance between naive, central memory and Treg TCRB repertoires was seen in patients than in healthy donors.

Expressed TCRB transcripts were sequenced because the isolated RNA had all been reverse transcribed beforehand. The assay was immunoSEQ multiplex PCR, and TCRdb's table has in-frame clones only and misses some. This table holds more than 350,000 clones, about an eighth found once. Remarks on this clone: Its antigen is unidentified.

Blood was drawn once from each donor into heparinised tubes. The draws averaged about 120 mL. The CDR3 has 14 amino acids. V was cut by 5 bases and J by 7 bases, with 15 bases left in between. Germline CDR1 is MDHEN and CDR2 is SYDVKM. The TCR was taken from a woman in her late teens or twenties in good health. The sample taken for sequencing was naive CD4+ T cells from blood. V usage is TRBV28 and J usage is TRBJ2-1, with D perhaps being TRBD1 or TRBD2 (6 bases each). The CDR3, as DNA: TGTGCCAGCAGTGTCTGGGGGGCCGGAAATGAGCAGTTCTTC. This codes for CASSVWGAGNEQFF.